This T cell receptor (beta chain) was sequenced during a study of blood T cell repertoires in COVID-19. About the research overall: The samples span acute and convalescent COVID-19 from the United States, Italy and Spain. PBMCs, B-cell-depleted T cells, or T cells provided the cDNA or gDNA that made up the material.

Per the authors' pipeline: Reference gene primers were amplified, and this amplification served to estimate nucleated cell counts. Clones were sequenced by immunoSEQ multiplex PCR, and TCRdb holds only the in-frame ones, with some missing. Clone size and the V and J calls come from that table; the DNA yielded D and trimming. Of 40,000 or so clones listed, 85% to 90% are singletons. V was cut by 6 bases and J by 7 bases, with 15 bases left in between. Per germline, CDR1 MNHEY and CDR2 SMNVEV (reference sequence). CDR3 size: 13 residues. The receptor's source is a man aged 25-45 years with active or convalescent COVID-19. This chain connects TRBV27 to TRBJ1-2; maybe TRBD1 (5 bases). The source material was peripheral blood. CDR3 coding DNA: TGTGCCAGCAGCCCCCACTGGGGGGGTGGCTACACCTTC. This codes for CASSPHWGGGYTF.